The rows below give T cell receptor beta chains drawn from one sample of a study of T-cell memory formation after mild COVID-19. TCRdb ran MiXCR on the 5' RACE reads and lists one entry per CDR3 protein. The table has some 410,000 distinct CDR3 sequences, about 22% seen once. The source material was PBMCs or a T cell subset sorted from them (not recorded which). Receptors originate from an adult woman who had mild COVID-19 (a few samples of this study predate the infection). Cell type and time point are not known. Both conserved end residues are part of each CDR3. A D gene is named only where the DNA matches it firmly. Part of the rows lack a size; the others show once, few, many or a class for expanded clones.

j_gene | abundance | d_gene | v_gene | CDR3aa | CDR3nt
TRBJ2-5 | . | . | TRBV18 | CASSPPNQYQETQYF | TGTGCCAGCTCACCACCGAACCAGTACCAAGAGACCCAGTACTTC
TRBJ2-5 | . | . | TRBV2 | CASGDSHQGYF | TGTGCCAGCGGGGACTCCCACCAGGGGTACTTC
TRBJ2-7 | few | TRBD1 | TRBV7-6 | CASTAGQANEQYF | TGTGCCAGCACCGCGGGACAGGCAAACGAGCAGTACTTC
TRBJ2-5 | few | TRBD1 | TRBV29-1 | CSVTTGGLFRETQYF | TGCAGCGTTACGACAGGGGGGCTTTTCCGAGAGACCCAGTACTTC
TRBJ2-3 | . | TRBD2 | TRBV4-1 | CASSQGGLAGPDTQYF | TGCGCCAGCAGCCAAGGAGGACTAGCGGGGCCCGATACGCAGTATTTT
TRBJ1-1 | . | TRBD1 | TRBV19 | CASSIDLGTGKAFF | TGTGCCAGTAGTATAGACCTGGGGACAGGGAAAGCTTTCTTT
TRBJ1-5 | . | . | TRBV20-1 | CSSVSDRSLSNQPQHF | TGCAGTTCGGTCTCCGATCGATCCCTTAGCAATCAGCCCCAGCATTTT
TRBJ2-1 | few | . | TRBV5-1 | CASSLGTLNNEQFF | TGCGCCAGCAGCTTGGGGACTCTTAACAATGAGCAGTTCTTC
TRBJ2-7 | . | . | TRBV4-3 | CASSQVHSRGYEQYF | TGCGCCAGCAGCCAAGTTCACTCAAGGGGCTACGAGCAGTACTTC
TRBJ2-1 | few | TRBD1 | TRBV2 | CASSGQGYNEQFF | TGTGCCAGCAGCGGACAGGGCTACAATGAGCAGTTCTTC
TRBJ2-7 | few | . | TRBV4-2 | CASSQLQGLRPYEQYF | TGTGCCAGCAGCCAACTACAAGGCCTAAGGCCCTACGAGCAGTACTTC
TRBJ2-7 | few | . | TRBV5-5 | CASSLVFRLASSYEQYF | TGTGCCAGCAGCTTAGTGTTCAGGCTAGCTAGTTCCTACGAGCAGTACTTC
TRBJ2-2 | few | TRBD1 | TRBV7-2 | CASSLVGGQGHSVFF | TGTGCCAGCAGCTTAGTGGGGGGACAGGGTCATTCGGTGTTTTTT
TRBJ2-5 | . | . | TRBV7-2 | CASSLASIKETQYF | TGTGCCAGCAGCTTAGCGTCAATTAAAGAGACCCAGTACTTC
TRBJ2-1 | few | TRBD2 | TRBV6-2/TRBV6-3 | CASSKAGGAHNEQFF | TGTGCCAGCAGTAAGGCGGGAGGCGCCCACAATGAGCAGTTCTTC
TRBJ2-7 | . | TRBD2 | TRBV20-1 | CSASTSGLFSYEQYF | TGCAGTGCTTCTACTAGCGGCCTATTTTCTTACGAGCAGTACTTC
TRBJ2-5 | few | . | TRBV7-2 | CASRSGGEQETQYF | TGTGCCAGCAGGTCCGGAGGGGAGCAAGAGACCCAGTACTTC
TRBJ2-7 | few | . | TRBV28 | CASRRDLTYEQYF | TGTGCCAGCAGAAGGGACCTCACCTACGAGCAGTACTTC
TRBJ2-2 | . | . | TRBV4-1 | CASSLEGGTGELFF | TGCGCCAGCAGCCTAGAGGGTGGCACCGGGGAGCTGTTTTTT
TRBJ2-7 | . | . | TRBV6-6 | CASCMEGRNSYEQYF | TGTGCCAGCTGCATGGAGGGAAGAAACTCCTACGAGCAGTACTTC
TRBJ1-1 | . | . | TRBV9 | CASSEGGDTEAFF | TGTGCCAGCAGCGAGGGGGGGGACACTGAAGCTTTCTTT
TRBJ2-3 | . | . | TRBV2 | CASRETVRDTQYF | TGTGCCAGCAGGGAGACGGTACGGGATACGCAGTATTTT
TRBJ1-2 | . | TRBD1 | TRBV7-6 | CASSQWDSTIPGGYTF | TGTGCCAGCAGCCAATGGGACAGTACAATCCCGGGAGGCTACACCTTC
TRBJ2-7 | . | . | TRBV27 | CASASGEQYF | TGTGCCAGCGCCTCAGGGGAGCAGTACTTC
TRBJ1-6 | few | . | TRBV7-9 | CASSLAAGNSPLHF | TGTGCCAGCAGCTTAGCGGCGGGTAATTCACCCCTCCACTTT
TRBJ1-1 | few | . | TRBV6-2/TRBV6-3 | CASWEGEAFF | TGTGCCAGCTGGGAGGGTGAAGCTTTCTTT
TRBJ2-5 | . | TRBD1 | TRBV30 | CAWSSDRGRQETQYF | TGTGCCTGGAGTTCGGACAGGGGCAGGCAAGAGACCCAGTACTTC
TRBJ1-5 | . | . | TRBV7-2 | CASSFGGGGSNQPQHF | TGTGCCAGCAGCTTCGGGGGCGGGGGTAGCAATCAGCCCCAGCATTTT